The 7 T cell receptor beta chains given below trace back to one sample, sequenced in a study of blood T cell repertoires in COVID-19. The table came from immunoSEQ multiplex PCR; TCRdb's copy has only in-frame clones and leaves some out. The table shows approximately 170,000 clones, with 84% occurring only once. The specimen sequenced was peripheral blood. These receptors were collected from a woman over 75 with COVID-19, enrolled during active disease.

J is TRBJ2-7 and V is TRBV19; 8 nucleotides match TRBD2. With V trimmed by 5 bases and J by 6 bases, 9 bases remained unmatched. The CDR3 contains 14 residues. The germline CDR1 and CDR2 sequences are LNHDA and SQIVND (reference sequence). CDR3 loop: CASSLREGLGEQYF. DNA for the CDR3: TGTGCCAGTAGTCTTCGGGAGGGCCTGGGCGAGCAGTACTTC.

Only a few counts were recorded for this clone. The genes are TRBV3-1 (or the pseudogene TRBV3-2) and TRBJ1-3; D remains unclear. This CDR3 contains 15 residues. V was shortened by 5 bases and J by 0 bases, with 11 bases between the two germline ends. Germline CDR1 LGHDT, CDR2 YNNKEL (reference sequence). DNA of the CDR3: TGTGCCAGCAGCTTCACGGGGAGCTCTGGAAACACCATATATTTT. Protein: CASSFTGSSGNTIYF.

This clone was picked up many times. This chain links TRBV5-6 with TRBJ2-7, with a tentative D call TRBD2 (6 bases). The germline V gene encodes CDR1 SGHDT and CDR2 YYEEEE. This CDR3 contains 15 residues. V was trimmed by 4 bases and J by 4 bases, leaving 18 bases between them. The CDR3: CASSLRGSAAYEQYF. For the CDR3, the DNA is TGTGCCAGCAGCCTCCGGGGGAGCGCGGCATACGAGCAGTACTTC. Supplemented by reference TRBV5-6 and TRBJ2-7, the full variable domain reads DAGVTQSPTHLIKTRGQQVTLRCSPKSGHDTVSWYQQALGQGPQFIFQYYEEEERQRGNFPDRFSGHQFPNYSSELNVNALLLGDSALYLCASSLRGSAAYEQYFGPGTRLTVT.

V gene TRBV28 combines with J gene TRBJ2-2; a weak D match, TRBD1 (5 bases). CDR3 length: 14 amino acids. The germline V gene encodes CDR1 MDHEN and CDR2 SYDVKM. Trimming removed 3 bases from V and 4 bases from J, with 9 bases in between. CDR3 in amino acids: CASSLGQRTGELFF. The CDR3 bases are TGTGCCAGCAGTTTGGGGCAGCGCACCGGGGAGCTGTTTTTT.

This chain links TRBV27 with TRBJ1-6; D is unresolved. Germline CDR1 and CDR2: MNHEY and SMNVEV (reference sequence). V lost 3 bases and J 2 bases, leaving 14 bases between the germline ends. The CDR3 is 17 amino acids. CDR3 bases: TGTGCCAGCAGTTTCCGTATCGTTGGCACCTATAATTCACCCCTCCACTTT. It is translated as CASSFRIVGTYNSPLHF.

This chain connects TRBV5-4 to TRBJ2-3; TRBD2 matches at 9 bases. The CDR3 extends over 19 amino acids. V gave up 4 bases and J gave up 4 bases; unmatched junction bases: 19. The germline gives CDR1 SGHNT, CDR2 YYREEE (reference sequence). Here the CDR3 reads CASSRLLGGGALSADTQYF. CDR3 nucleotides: TGTGCCAGCAGCCGGCTTCTAGGCGGGGGGGCCTTGTCAGCAGATACGCAGTATTTT.

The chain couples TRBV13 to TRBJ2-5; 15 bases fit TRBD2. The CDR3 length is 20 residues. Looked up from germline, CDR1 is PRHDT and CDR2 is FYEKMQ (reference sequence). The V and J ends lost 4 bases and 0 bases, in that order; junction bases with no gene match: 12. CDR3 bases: TGTGCCAGCAGCTCAAGCCGGGGACTAGCGGGGGGCGGGTACCAAGAGACCCAGTACTTC. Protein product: CASSSSRGLAGGGYQETQYF.